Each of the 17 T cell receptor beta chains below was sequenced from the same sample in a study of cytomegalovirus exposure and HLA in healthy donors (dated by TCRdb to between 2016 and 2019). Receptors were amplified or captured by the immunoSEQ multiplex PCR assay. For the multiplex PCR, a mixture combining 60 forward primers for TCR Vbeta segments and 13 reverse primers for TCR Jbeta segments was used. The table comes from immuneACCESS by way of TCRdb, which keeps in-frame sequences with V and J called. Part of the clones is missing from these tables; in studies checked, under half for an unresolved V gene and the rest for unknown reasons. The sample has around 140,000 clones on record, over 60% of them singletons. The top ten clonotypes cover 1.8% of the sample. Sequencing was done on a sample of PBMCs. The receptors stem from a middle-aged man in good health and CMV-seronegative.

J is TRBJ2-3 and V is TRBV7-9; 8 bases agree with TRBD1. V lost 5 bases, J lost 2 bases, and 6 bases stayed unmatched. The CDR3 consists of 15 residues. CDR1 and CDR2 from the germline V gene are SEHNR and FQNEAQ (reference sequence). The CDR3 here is CASSLTGVNTDTQYF. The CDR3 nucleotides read TGTGCCAGCAGCCTGACAGGGGTGAACACAGATACGCAGTATTTT.

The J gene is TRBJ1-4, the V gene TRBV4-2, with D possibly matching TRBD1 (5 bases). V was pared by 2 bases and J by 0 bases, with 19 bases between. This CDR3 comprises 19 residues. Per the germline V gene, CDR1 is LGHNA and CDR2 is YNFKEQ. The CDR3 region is CASSQYGGGGRATNEKLFF. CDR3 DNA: TGTGCCAGCAGCCAATACGGCGGGGGTGGGCGAGCAACTAATGAAAAACTGTTTTTT.

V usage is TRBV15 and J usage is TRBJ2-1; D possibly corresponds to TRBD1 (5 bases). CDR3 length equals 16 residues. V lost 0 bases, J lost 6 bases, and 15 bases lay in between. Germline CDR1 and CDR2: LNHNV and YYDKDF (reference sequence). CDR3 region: CATSRDRSNTGNEQFF. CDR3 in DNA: TGTGCCACCAGCAGAGATCGAAGTAATACAGGCAATGAGCAGTTCTTC.

CDR3 in amino acids: CASSSQVGEQFF. The DNA of the CDR3 is TGTGCCAGCAGCTCCCAAGTCGGTGAGCAGTTCTTC. The chain combines TRBV7-8 with TRBJ2-1; D is ambiguous. The V gene lost 4 bases and the J gene lost 9 bases, with 10 bases spanning the gap. The CDR3 is made up of 12 amino acids. Germline CDR1 is SGHVS and CDR2 is FQNEAQ.

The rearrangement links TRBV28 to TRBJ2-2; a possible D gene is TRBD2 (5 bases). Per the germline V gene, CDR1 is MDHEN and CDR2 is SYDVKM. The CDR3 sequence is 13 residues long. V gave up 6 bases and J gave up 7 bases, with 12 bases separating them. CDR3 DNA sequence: TGTGCCAGCAGCCTTCTAGCTATCGGGGAGCTGTTTTTT. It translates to CASSLLAIGELFF.

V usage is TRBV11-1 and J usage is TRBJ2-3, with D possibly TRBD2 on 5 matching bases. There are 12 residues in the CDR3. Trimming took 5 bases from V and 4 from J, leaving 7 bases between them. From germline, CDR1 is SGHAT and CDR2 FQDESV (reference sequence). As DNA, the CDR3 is TGTGCCAGCAGCAGCGGAGCAGATACGCAGTATTTT. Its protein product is CASSSGADTQYF.

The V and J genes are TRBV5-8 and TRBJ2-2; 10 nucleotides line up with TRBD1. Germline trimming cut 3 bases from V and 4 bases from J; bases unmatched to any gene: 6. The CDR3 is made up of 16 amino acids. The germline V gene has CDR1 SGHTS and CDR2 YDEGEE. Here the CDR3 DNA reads TGTGCCAGCAGCTACACCGGGACAGGGGTCACCGGGGAGCTGTTTTTT. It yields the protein CASSYTGTGVTGELFF.

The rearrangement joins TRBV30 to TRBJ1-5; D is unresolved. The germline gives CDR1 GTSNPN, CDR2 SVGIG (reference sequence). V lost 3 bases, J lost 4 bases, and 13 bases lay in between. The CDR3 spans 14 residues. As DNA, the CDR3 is TGTGCCTGGAGCCGCGGACTTTCTAATCAGCCCCAGCATTTT. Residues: CAWSRGLSNQPQHF.

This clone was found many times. The CDR3: CASSYGGNYEQYF. The CDR3 bases are TGTGCCAGCAGTTATGGGGGGAACTACGAGCAGTACTTC. The chain employs TRBV6-6 and TRBJ2-7; TRBD2 is a possible D gene (6 bases). The length of the CDR3 is 13 residues. CDR1 is MNHNY and CDR2 is SVGAGI in the germline V gene (reference sequence). Trimming cost V 3 bases and J 3 bases, with 9 bases left between them.

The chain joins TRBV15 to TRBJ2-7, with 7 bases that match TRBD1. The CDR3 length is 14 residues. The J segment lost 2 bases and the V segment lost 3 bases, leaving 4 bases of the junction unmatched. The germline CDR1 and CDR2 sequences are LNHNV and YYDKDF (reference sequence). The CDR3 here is CATSRTTGTYEQYF. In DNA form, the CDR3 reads TGTGCCACCAGCAGGACGACAGGGACCTACGAGCAGTACTTC.

Here the CDR3 reads CASSPPLAVTQYF. The CDR3 DNA sequence: TGTGCCAGCAGCCCCCCTCTGGCTGTTACGCAGTATTTT. The chain employs TRBV11-2 and TRBJ2-3; no definite D call. The CDR3 contains 13 residues. The germline V and J ends were trimmed by 5 bases and 8 bases, with 14 bases remaining between them. CDR1 is SGHAT and CDR2 is FQNNGV in the germline V gene.

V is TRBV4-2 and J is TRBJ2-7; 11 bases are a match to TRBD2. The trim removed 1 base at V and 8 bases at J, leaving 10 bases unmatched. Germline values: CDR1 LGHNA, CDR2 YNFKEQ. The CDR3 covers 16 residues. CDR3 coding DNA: TGTGCCAGCAGCCAAGGTTCGACTAGCGGGATCGAACAGCAGTACTTC. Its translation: CASSQGSTSGIEQQYF.

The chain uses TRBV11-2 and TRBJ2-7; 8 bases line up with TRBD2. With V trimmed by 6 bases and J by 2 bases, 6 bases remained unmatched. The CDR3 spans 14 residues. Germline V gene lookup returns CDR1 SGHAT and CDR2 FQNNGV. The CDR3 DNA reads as TGTGCCAGCAGTCCGTTAGCGGGACCCTACGAGCAGTACTTC. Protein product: CASSPLAGPYEQYF.

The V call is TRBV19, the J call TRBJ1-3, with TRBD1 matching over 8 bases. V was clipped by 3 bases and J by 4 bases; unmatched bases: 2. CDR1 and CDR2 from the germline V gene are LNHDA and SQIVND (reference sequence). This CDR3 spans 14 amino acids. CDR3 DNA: TGTGCCAGTAGTATCGGGACAGGAGGAAACACCATATATTTT. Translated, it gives CASSIGTGGNTIYF.

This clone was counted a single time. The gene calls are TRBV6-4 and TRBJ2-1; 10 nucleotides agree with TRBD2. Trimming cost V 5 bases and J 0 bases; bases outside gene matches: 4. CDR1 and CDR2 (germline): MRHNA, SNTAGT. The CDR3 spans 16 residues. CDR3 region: CASSLLAGASYNEQFF. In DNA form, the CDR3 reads TGTGCCAGCAGTCTTCTAGCGGGGGCCTCCTACAATGAGCAGTTCTTC.

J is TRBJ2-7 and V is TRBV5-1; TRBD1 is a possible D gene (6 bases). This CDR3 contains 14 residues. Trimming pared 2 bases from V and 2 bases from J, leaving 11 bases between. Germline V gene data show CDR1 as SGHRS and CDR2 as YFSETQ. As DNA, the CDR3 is TGCGCCAGCAGCTTAATAGGGGGAACCTACGAGCAGTACTTC. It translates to CASSLIGGTYEQYF.

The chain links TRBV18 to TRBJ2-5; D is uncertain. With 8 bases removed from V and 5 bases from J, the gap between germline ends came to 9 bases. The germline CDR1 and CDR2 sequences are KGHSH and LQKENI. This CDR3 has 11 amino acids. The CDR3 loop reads CASGLEETQYF. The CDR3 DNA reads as TGTGCCAGCGGCCTAGAGGAGACCCAGTACTTC.